This section outlines one TCR beta chain sequence together with its context. Its specificity is unknown. The CDR3 has 16 residues. The germline V and J ends were trimmed by 4 bases and 7 bases, with 20 bases remaining between them. In germline, CDR1 is SGDLS, CDR2 YYNGEE. The sample comes from a study of cytomegalovirus exposure and HLA in healthy donors. The PCR contained 60 Vbeta and 13 Jbeta primers. This table comes from immunoSEQ multiplex PCR, and its TCRdb copy is limited to in-frame clones, with some not included. This sample carries around 130,000 clones, with 2% going to the ten biggest clones. Study results and caveats: Follow-up analysis found HLA locus-dependent TCR association rates, highest for DRB1 and lowest for HLA-C.

This chain joins TRBV9 and TRBJ2-2; possibly TRBD1 for D (7 bases). Sequences were obtained from PBMCs. This clonotype was sampled from a woman aged 55 to 70 in good health and CMV-seronegative. Here the CDR3 reads CASSYTAGQGGGELFF. The CDR3 DNA follows: TGTGCCAGCAGCTATACTGCGGGTCAGGGGGGCGGGGAGCTGTTTTTT.